This TCR beta chain was obtained from a study of blood T cell repertoires in COVID-19. The method was immunoSEQ multiplex PCR; TCRdb's version includes in-frame clones alone and lacks a portion of them. This sample carries around 77,000 clones, approximately 85% of them seen once, and the ten largest clones take roughly 4.6%. CDR3 length: 15 residues. With 0 bases clipped from V and 4 bases from J, the junction kept 4 bases outside the gene matches. Germline assignment: CDR1 SGDLS and CDR2 YYNGEE. Sequencing input: peripheral blood. This receptor was taken from an older man with acute or convalescent COVID-19. The genes are TRBV9 and TRBJ2-1, with 7 bases identical to TRBD2. The chain's CDR3 is CASSVAAGVYNEQFF. CDR3 nucleotides: TGTGCCAGCAGCGTAGCGGCGGGGGTATACAATGAGCAGTTCTTC. Full variable domain (rest looked up from reference TRBV9 and TRBJ2-1): DSGVTQTPKHLITATGQRVTLRCSPRSGDLSVYWYQQSLDQGLQFLIQYYNGEERAKGNILERFSAQQFPDLHSELNLSSLELGDSALYFCASSVAAGVYNEQFFGPGTRLTVL.